This T cell receptor beta chain was obtained from a study of CD8+CD57+ T cells in acquired aplastic anemia. Study in general: When averaged, DNA from sorted CD4+ and CD8+ cells came to about 2.9 ug.

Template material for TCR beta VDJ and CDR3 profiling consisted of genomic DNA. TCRdb recomputed calls from the reads with MiXCR, one row per CDR3 protein. The table lists about 190,000 distinct CDR3 sequences, around 66% of them singletons. The CDR3 extends over 12 amino acids. Germline V lookup: CDR1 DFQATT, CDR2 SNEGSKA (reference sequence). Details on this clonotype: Its target is not known. The germline gene is not matched at one end of the junction; a read error may be the cause.

Whole-study results and caveats: Patients and controls were found to share around 30 CD8+ CDR3 sequences.

Sample: sorted CD4+, CD8+, or CD8+CD57+ T cells (not recorded which) from PBMCs. This chain joins TRBV20-1 and TRBJ2-3, with TRBD2 identical over 10 bases. The TCR was taken from a human donor with severe aplastic anemia or a healthy control (not recorded which). CDR3 region: CSVRLAGGTQYF. Written as DNA, the CDR3 is TGCAGTGTTAGACTAGCGGGCGGTACGCAGTATTTT.